This TCR beta chain was identified during a study of CD8 T cells in ankylosing spondylitis. Via MiXCR, TCRdb re-called the 5' RACE reads, giving one row per CDR3 protein. The table lists under 300,000 distinct CDR3 sequences, around 7.8% of them singletons. This clonotype was counted at least ten times. Germline CDR1 is MNHEY and CDR2 is SVGEGT. This CDR3 is 14 amino acids long. V dropped 0 bases and J dropped 7 bases, with 10 bases sitting between them. Specimen: blood, either unsorted or a sorted T cell fraction (not recorded which). The source is a male donor with ankylosing spondylitis or in good health (not recorded which). The chain recombines TRBV6-2 or TRBV6-3 with TRBJ2-1; D gene ambiguous. The CDR3 bases are TGTGCCAGCAGTTACTCGATGGGGAAGAATGAGCAGTTCTTC. This encodes CASSYSMGKNEQFF.